The rows below give T cell receptor beta chains drawn from one sample of a study of T-cell reconstitution after alpha-beta-depleted transplantation in children. TCRdb reprocessed the PCR reads with MiXCR, giving one entry per CDR3 protein. The sample contains about 90,000 distinct CDR3 sequences, roughly a sixth of which appear only once. The sequencing used PBMCs, mostly from graft donor cells, collected 180 days after TCRalphabeta/CD19-depleted stem cell transplant. The receptors derive from a male patient aged 2-15 years who had a stem cell transplant for acute lymphoblastic leukemia, so the T cells may come from the graft donor. Both conserved end residues are part of each CDR3. Each record gives: J gene, clone size, D gene, V gene, CDR3 DNA, CDR3 protein. The D gene is left open where the match is weak. The size of a clone is reported for some rows only, either as once, few or many, or as a class for expanded clones.

>TRBJ1-1|many|NA|TRBV7-2
TGTGCCAGCAGGAGGACCTTGGCATCTAACACTGAAGCTTTCTTT
CASRRTLASNTEAFF
>TRBJ1-6|NA|NA|TRBV5-1
TGCGCCAGCAGCCAGACAGGCGTTGCAAATTCACCCCTCCACTTT
CASSQTGVANSPLHF
>TRBJ2-3|NA|NA|TRBV11-3
TGTGCCAGCAGCTTAGGGCGGGCAGATACGCAGTATTTT
CASSLGRADTQYF
>TRBJ2-1|few|TRBD2|TRBV6-1
TGTGCCAGCAGGGACCCGGGACTAGCGGGGCCCTACAATGAGCAGTTCTTC
CASRDPGLAGPYNEQFF
>TRBJ1-1|NA|NA|TRBV5-1
TGCGCCAGCAGCTTAGTTATTCTTGGGGCTGAAGCTTTCTTT
CASSLVILGAEAFF
>TRBJ2-1|NA|NA|TRBV7-9
TGTGCCAGCAGCTTAGTCGGGAACAATGAGCAGTTCTTC
CASSLVGNNEQFF
>TRBJ2-3|NA|TRBD1|TRBV7-2
TGTGCCAGCAGCTTAGAACCACAGGGGGCAGCAGATACGCAGTATTTT
CASSLEPQGAADTQYF
>TRBJ1-1|few|NA|TRBV5-1
TGCGCCAGCAGCTTGGGGGGGCATGGGTTGAACACTGAAGCTTTCTTT
CASSLGGHGLNTEAFF
>TRBJ1-5|NA|TRBD1|TRBV20-1
TGCAGTGCTAGAGATCGTGGGACAGGGGAGCAGCCCCAGCATTTT
CSARDRGTGEQPQHF
>TRBJ2-1|few|NA|TRBV29-1
TGCAGCGTTGAGCCCGGTAATGAGCAGTTCTTC
CSVEPGNEQFF
>TRBJ1-6|many|NA|TRBV10-3
TGTGCCATACGACAGGTCGGTTCACCCCTCCACTTT
CAIRQVGSPLHF
>TRBJ2-7|few|NA|TRBV7-6
TGTGCCAGCAGCTCCCCCAGTTTGGCCTACGAGCAGTACTTC
CASSSPSLAYEQYF
>TRBJ2-1|few|NA|TRBV5-1
TGCGCCAGCAGCTTGTACGGGTCGGGACCCACCTACAATGAGCAGTTCTTC
CASSLYGSGPTYNEQFF
>TRBJ1-2|few|NA|TRBV4-3
TGCGCCAGCAGCCAAGTTTGGTCAGGGAACGTAGCTAACTATGGCTACACCTTC
CASSQVWSGNVANYGYTF
>TRBJ2-1|NA|TRBD1|TRBV12-3/TRBV12-4
TGTGCCAGCAGTCCCGGGACAGCTATTTGCAATGAGCAGTTCTTC
CASSPGTAICNEQFF
>TRBJ2-7|NA|TRBD2|TRBV29-1
TGCAGCGTCATTTTAGCGGGGGGCCCCTACGAGCAGTACTTC
CSVILAGGPYEQYF
>TRBJ2-1|NA|TRBD2|TRBV5-1
TGCGCCAGCAGCTGGGGGGGGGACCCTAATGAGCAGTTCTTC
CASSWGGDPNEQFF
>TRBJ1-1|NA|NA|TRBV18
TGTGCCAGCTTCCCCCGGCTGCAGAGACACACTGAAGCTTTCTTT
CASFPRLQRHTEAFF
>TRBJ1-2|NA|NA|TRBV6-5
TGTGCCAGCAGTTACTCGAAGTACAACTATGGCTACACCTTC
CASSYSKYNYGYTF
>TRBJ2-5|NA|TRBD1|TRBV4-3
TGCGCCAGCAGCCAAGAACAGGGGAAAGAGACCCAGTACTTC
CASSQEQGKETQYF
>TRBJ2-3|few|NA|TRBV7-2
TGTGCCAGCAGCTTAAGGGATACGCAGTATTTT
CASSLRDTQYF
>TRBJ1-6|few|TRBD1|TRBV27
TGTGCCAGCAGTCCCTTCGACAGGGTCATAGTAAATTCACCCCTCCACTTT
CASSPFDRVIVNSPLHF
>TRBJ2-2|few|NA|TRBV20-1
TGCAGTGCACCTAACCTTGGCACCGGGGAGCTGTTTTTT
CSAPNLGTGELFF
>TRBJ2-7|NA|NA|TRBV20-1
TGCAGTGGTAGGGGGAGGAGCTCCTACGAGCAGTACTTC
CSGRGRSSYEQYF
>TRBJ1-3|few|TRBD1|TRBV11-2
TGTGCCAGCAGCTTAGAGATTCGAAGGGGGCCGAGTGGAAACACCATATATTTT
CASSLEIRRGPSGNTIYF
>TRBJ1-1|few|NA|TRBV12-5
TGTGCTAGTGGTTTAGGGGACATTTTTGAAGCTTTCTTT
CASGLGDIFEAFF
>TRBJ1-2|many|NA|TRBV7-2
TGTGCCAGCAGCTTAGTGGGCAGGGTTCCCTATGGCTACACCTTC
CASSLVGRVPYGYTF
>TRBJ2-3|NA|TRBD2|TRBV7-6
TGTGCCAGCAGCCCTCTGAGCGGGGGGACAGATACGCAGTATTTT
CASSPLSGGTDTQYF
>TRBJ1-1|few|NA|TRBV7-2
TGTGCCAGCAGCTTAGGCGACAGGAAGGACACTGAAGCTTTCTTT
CASSLGDRKDTEAFF